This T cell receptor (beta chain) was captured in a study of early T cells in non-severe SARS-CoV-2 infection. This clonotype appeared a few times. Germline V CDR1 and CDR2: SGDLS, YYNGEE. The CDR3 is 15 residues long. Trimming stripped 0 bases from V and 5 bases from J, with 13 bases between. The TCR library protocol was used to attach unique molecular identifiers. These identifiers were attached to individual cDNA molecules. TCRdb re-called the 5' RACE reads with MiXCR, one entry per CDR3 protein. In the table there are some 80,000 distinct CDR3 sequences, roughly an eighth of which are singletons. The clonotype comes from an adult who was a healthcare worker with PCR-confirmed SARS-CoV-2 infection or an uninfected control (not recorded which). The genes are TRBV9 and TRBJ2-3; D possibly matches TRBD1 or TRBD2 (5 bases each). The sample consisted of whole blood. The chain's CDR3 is CASSVESGPQDTQYF. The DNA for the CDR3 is TGTGCCAGCAGCGTAGAGTCGGGGCCCCAAGATACGCAGTATTTT.